Sequencing of this TCR beta chain was carried out in a study of T-cell reconstitution after alpha-beta-depleted transplantation in children. General observations from the study: Several hundred graft clones that had expanded were reportedly the source of alpha-beta T cells about two months after transplant. Diversity of TCRbeta at day 60 was high in some patients, arising from surviving recipient T cells and thymic progenitors. A year had passed since transplant, and T-cell counts and diversity by then came mostly from newly produced T cells.

This clonotype was picked up many times. Antigen unknown. The TCRbeta library was prepared with unique molecular identifiers. TCRdb ran MiXCR on the PCR reads and lists one entry per CDR3 protein. The sample contains about 300,000 distinct CDR3 sequences, roughly a tenth of which appear only once. The CDR3 is made up of 14 amino acids. The germline V gene has CDR1 MNHNS and CDR2 SASEGT. The germline V and J ends were trimmed by 6 bases and 3 bases, with 15 bases remaining between them. The source material was PBMCs, sampled before TCRalphabeta/CD19-depleted stem cell transplant. This chain uses TRBV6-1 with TRBJ2-7, with a weak D call TRBD1 (6 bases). This clonotype was obtained from a boy under two years old with acute myeloid leukemia, due to receive a stem cell transplant. CDR3 region: CASREPGHGYEQYF. The CDR3 DNA sequence: TGTGCCAGCAGAGAACCGGGACACGGCTACGAGCAGTACTTC.